The entry below describes one T cell receptor beta chain. This entry comes from a study of blood T cell dynamics during melanoma immunotherapy. The germline V gene encodes CDR1 SQVTM and CDR2 ANQGSEA. Deletions cut 4 bases from V and 2 bases from J, with 14 bases between. This CDR3 spans 14 amino acids. Documented time point: week 3, after first cycle of checkpoint inhibitor. The assay was immunoSEQ multiplex PCR, and TCRdb's table has in-frame clones only and misses some. The sample records around 12,000 clones, about 93% being singletons. Sequences were derived from effector memory CD8+ T cells from blood, sampled from a patient treated with checkpoint blockade. The chain employs TRBV29-1 and TRBJ2-5, with a tentative D call TRBD2 (6 bases). The sequence came from a human donor with melanoma. CDR3 protein: CSVVMGDLQETQYF. Written as DNA, the CDR3 is TGCAGCGTTGTCATGGGGGACTTGCAAGAGACCCAGTACTTC. The whole variable domain, filled in from reference TRBV29-1 and TRBJ2-5, reads SAVISQKPSRDICQRGTSLTIQCQVDSQVTMMFWYRQQPGQSLTLIATANQGSEATYESGFVIDKFPISRPNLTFSTLTVSNMSPEDSSIYLCSVVMGDLQETQYFGPGTRLLVL.